This passage covers 31 T cell receptor beta chains from one sample sequenced in a study of blood T cells in healthy people across ages (dated by TCRdb to the mid-2010s). Library preparation employed 5' RACE. The instrument was an Illumina HiSeq 2500. A second PCR of roughly 6 to 11 cycles was run with a J-beta primer mix and a sample-barcoded 5' primer. TCRdb passed the public sequencing reads through fastp at Q25 and MiXCR, retaining productive beta sequences. Rows with a matching CDR3 protein are joined into one entry that keeps the most common DNA and genes. This sample comprises 600,000 to 1,000,000 distinct CDR3 sequences, more than 45% of them detected only once. 22% of the sample is held by the ten biggest clonotypes. The source material was blood. The receptors stem from a man aged 25 to 45 in good health.

V and J are TRBV29-1 and TRBJ2-5; 7 nucleotides match TRBD1. Per the germline V gene, CDR1 is SQVTM and CDR2 is ANQGSEA. The CDR3 spans 14 residues. Losses at the gene ends were 1 base for V and 5 bases for J; bases not matched to a gene: 7. The CDR3 is CSVEGTGTWETQYF. As DNA, the CDR3 is TGCAGCGTTGAAGGGACAGGTACTTGGGAGACCCAGTACTTC.

The genes are TRBV2 and TRBJ1-2; possible D gene TRBD1, 5 bases. CDR3 length equals 14 residues. The V end was cut by 11 bases, the J end by 4 bases, with 20 bases between. Germline V gene sequence: CDR1 SNHLY, CDR2 FYNNEI. CDR3 sequence (DNA): TGTGCCGGAGACGGGCAGGGCCAATTCTATGGCTACACCTTC. Protein product: CAGDGQGQFYGYTF.

This clonotype was observed once. The chain employs TRBV20-1 and TRBJ2-3; 7 bases map to TRBD2. Per the germline V gene, CDR1 is DFQATT and CDR2 is SNEGSKA (reference sequence). V shed 5 bases and J 3 bases; nucleotides not matched to a gene: 11. The CDR3 has 15 amino acids. The CDR3: CSAPGGGVGTDTQYF. The CDR3 coding sequence is TGCAGTGCTCCTGGGGGGGGAGTGGGGACAGATACGCAGTATTTT.

This clonotype was recorded a few times. The V gene is TRBV20-1, the J gene TRBJ2-5; 7 bases map to TRBD1. V lost 6 bases to trimming and J lost 5 bases; unmatched junction nucleotides: 9. From germline, CDR1 is DFQATT and CDR2 SNEGSKA (reference sequence). The CDR3 loop spans 13 amino acids. The CDR3 coding sequence is TGCAGTGCGATTGGACAGGCGGTTGAGACCCAGTACTTC. This sequence encodes CSAIGQAVETQYF.

The chain recombines TRBV12-3 or TRBV12-4 with TRBJ2-3; D gene uncertain. V shed 5 bases and J shed 11 bases, with 20 bases lying between them. The CDR3 covers 14 residues. The CDR3 DNA reads TGTGCCAGCAGTGGCGGAGTGGCCGGAGATGTGCAGTATTTT. Translation gives CASSGGVAGDVQYF.

This sequence joins TRBV4-2 and TRBJ1-5, with TRBD1 as a possible D gene (5 bases). The CDR3 is 14 amino acids. The V end lost 0 bases, the J end lost 6 bases, and 9 bases lay between the germline ends. The germline gives CDR1 LGHNA, CDR2 YNFKEQ. Written as DNA, the CDR3 is TGTGCCAGCAGCCAAGATTCAGGGAGTCAGCCCCAGCATTTT. It translates to CASSQDSGSQPQHF.

The chain joins TRBV20-1 to TRBJ2-1, with TRBD1 matching 7 bases. Germline-derived CDR1 and CDR2 are DFQATT and SNEGSKA (reference sequence). This CDR3 has 14 amino acids. The V and J ends lost 3 bases and 7 bases, in that order; junction bases with no gene match: 9. CDR3 coding DNA: TGCAGTGCTAGTAGGGGGCCTTATGGAAATGAGCAGTTCTTC. This translates into CSASRGPYGNEQFF.

This chain links TRBV27 with TRBJ2-1; no clear D gene. The J call is in doubt because the DNA end fits TRBJ2-7 better. Germline V gene data show CDR1 as MNHEY and CDR2 as SMNVEV (reference sequence). The CDR3 consists of 12 residues. For the CDR3, the DNA is TGTGCCAGCAGTTCCGGCTACAATGAGCAGTACTTC. It yields the protein CASSSGYNEQYF.

This clonotype was found a few times. V and J are TRBV7-2 and TRBJ1-5, with D perhaps TRBD1 (5 bases). V was clipped by 4 bases and J by 3 bases, with 10 bases between them. The CDR3 has 14 residues. CDR1 is SGHTA, CDR2 FQGNSA, per germline. As DNA, the CDR3 is TGTGCCAGCAGCTGGGGCCCGGTCAATCAGCCCCAGCATTTT. Its translation: CASSWGPVNQPQHF.

This clonotype was seen once. One end of the junction is discordant with germline, which a read error may explain. In DNA, the CDR3 is TGCGCCTGCAGCCCGCCGGGACAAGGTGGTGGTGGGGCCAACGTCCTGACTTTC. Residues: CACSPPGQGGGGANVLTF. This chain links TRBV5-1 with TRBJ2-6, with D possibly being TRBD1 (6 bases). CDR3 length: 18 residues. Germline V gene sequence: CDR1 SGHRS, CDR2 YFSETQ.

There are a few counts of this clonotype. Written as DNA, the CDR3 is TGTGCCAGCAGCTTCGGACGGGATCTCTACGAGCAGTACTTC. This encodes CASSFGRDLYEQYF. The chain couples TRBV7-2 to TRBJ2-7; perhaps TRBD2 as D (5 bases). V was pared by 3 bases and J by 3 bases, with 12 bases between. This CDR3 is built from 14 residues. Germline CDR1 reads SGHTA; CDR2 reads FQGNSA.

This chain links TRBV7-9 with TRBJ2-7, with D possibly TRBD1 on 6 matching bases. The germline V gene has CDR1 SEHNR and CDR2 FQNEAQ (reference sequence). CDR3 length: 15 amino acids. The V gene lost 5 bases and the J gene lost 2 bases, with 16 bases spanning the gap. CDR3 coding DNA: TGTGCCAGCAGCGCCCAGTTGGACAGACCCTACGAGCAGTACTTC. It codes for CASSAQLDRPYEQYF.

As DNA, the CDR3 is TGTGCCGGGGGACAGGTGGGATCTGGGGCCAACGTCCTGACTTTC. Amino acids: CAGGQVGSGANVLTF. The rearrangement joins TRBV6-6 to TRBJ2-6; 8 bases match TRBD1. This CDR3 is 15 amino acids long. V lost 11 bases to trimming and J lost 1 base; unmatched junction nucleotides: 7. CDR1 and CDR2 from the germline V gene are MNHNY and SVGAGI (reference sequence).

V gene TRBV10-3 combines with J gene TRBJ1-5; possibly TRBD1 for D (5 bases). Deletions cut 6 bases from V and 3 bases from J, with 18 bases between. Germline CDR1 ENHRY, CDR2 SYGVKD. CDR3 length: 16 residues. The CDR3 coding sequence is TGTGCCATCAGGGGCCCACAACAGGCACCCAATCAGCCCCAGCATTTT. Protein product: CAIRGPQQAPNQPQHF.

V usage is TRBV5-1 and J usage is TRBJ1-1; no reliable D call. This CDR3 region has 17 residues. Germline CDR1 reads SGHRS; CDR2 reads YFSETQ. With 4 bases removed from V and 0 bases from J, the gap between germline ends came to 19 bases. The CDR3 region is CASSPRADSFMNTEAFF. The CDR3 DNA sequence: TGCGCCAGCAGCCCAAGGGCAGACTCCTTTATGAACACTGAAGCTTTCTTT.

This clonotype was seen a handful of times. DNA for the CDR3: TGTGCCAGCAGCTTAAATGGCGGACTGGAAGAGACCCAGTACTTC. Encoded protein: CASSLNGGLEETQYF. The chain links TRBV7-2 to TRBJ2-5; D is perhaps TRBD2 (5 bases). The CDR3 is 15 residues long. Germline assignment: CDR1 SGHTA and CDR2 FQGNSA. V lost 2 bases and J lost 3, with 13 bases in between. The variable domain in full, completed from reference TRBV7-2 and TRBJ2-5, reads GAGVSQSPSNKVTEKGKDVELRCDPISGHTALYWYRQSLGQGLEFLIYFQGNSAPDKSGLPSDRFSAERTGGSVSTLTIQRTQQEDSAVYLCASSLNGGLEETQYFGPGTRLLVL.

This clonotype was counted a few times. The chain uses TRBV7-2 and TRBJ2-1; 13 bases align to TRBD2. Germline V lookup: CDR1 SGHTA, CDR2 FQGNSA. The length of the CDR3 is 19 residues. V lost 1 base to trimming and J lost 9 bases; unmatched junction nucleotides: 15. The CDR3 region has the DNA TGTGCCAGCAGCTTAGAAACTAGCGGGAGGGCCGGTAGGGGGGGTGAGCAGTTCTTC. This gives the protein CASSLETSGRAGRGGEQFF.

The chain is built from TRBV6-2 or TRBV6-3 and TRBJ2-7; 12 bases are a match to TRBD2. The V gene end was trimmed by 6 bases and the J gene end by 3 bases; junction bases not matched to a gene: 9. The CDR3 is 16 residues long. Germline V gene data show CDR1 as MNHEY and CDR2 as SVGEGT. CDR3 DNA: TGTGCCAGCAGGGGAGAGACTAGCGGGAGTGTCTACGAGCAGTACTTC. Residues: CASRGETSGSVYEQYF.

The rearrangement links TRBV6-1 to TRBJ2-1; D is undetermined. The J call may be faulty, since TRBJ2-7 better matches the DNA end. This CDR3 has 14 amino acids. Germline V gives CDR1 MNHNS, CDR2 SASEGT. CDR3 in amino acids: CASSEIETYNEQYF. The CDR3 bases are TGTGCCAGCAGTGAGATAGAGACCTACAATGAGCAGTACTTC.

The rearrangement joins TRBV27 to TRBJ1-1; tentatively, D is TRBD1 (6 bases). Per germline, CDR1 MNHEY and CDR2 SMNVEV (reference sequence). Trimming pared 8 bases from V and 0 bases from J, leaving 13 bases between. This CDR3 comprises 14 residues. In DNA, the CDR3 is TGTGCCAGCCACAGGGCACTGATGAACACTGAAGCTTTCTTT. It translates to CASHRALMNTEAFF.

V is TRBV12-3 or TRBV12-4 and J is TRBJ2-4; D gene ambiguous. The germline V and J ends were trimmed by 5 bases and 0 bases, with 8 bases remaining between them. The CDR3 totals 14 residues. CDR3 sequence: CASSPSLAKNIQYF. CDR3 bases: TGTGCCAGCAGTCCCTCTTTAGCCAAAAACATTCAGTACTTC.

This clonotype occurred a few times. The chain recombines TRBV20-1 with TRBJ2-5; a possible D gene is TRBD1 (5 bases). V was cut by 4 bases and J by 6 bases, with 15 bases left in between. The CDR3 length is 13 residues. CDR1 DFQATT and CDR2 SNEGSKA come from the germline V gene (reference sequence). This chain's CDR3 is CSATGAGYKTQYF. The DNA of the CDR3 is TGCAGTGCTACGGGCGCAGGGTACAAGACCCAGTACTTC.

The V gene is TRBV20-1, the J gene TRBJ1-5; D possibly corresponds to TRBD1 (5 bases). The CDR3 has 13 amino acids. Germline CDR1 and CDR2: DFQATT and SNEGSKA (reference sequence). Trimming left V 6 bases short and J 2 bases short, with 11 bases between. The CDR3 DNA reads TGCAGTGCCACCAGACAGCGCAATCAGCCCCAGCATTTT. Its protein product is CSATRQRNQPQHF.

The rearrangement links TRBV6-5 to TRBJ2-4, with 7 bases identical to TRBD2. The J call may be mistaken, given a closer DNA end match to TRBJ2-7. This CDR3 has 16 amino acids. The germline CDR1 and CDR2 sequences are MNHEY and SVGAGI. CDR3 DNA sequence: TGTGCCAGCAGTCGAGATGGTCTAGCGGATACCTACGAGCAGTACTTC. This sequence encodes CASSRDGLADTYEQYF.

This clonotype was detected once. The rearrangement links TRBV12-3 or TRBV12-4 to TRBJ2-1; 7 bases map to TRBD1. The CDR3 sequence is 14 residues long. V was clipped by 5 bases and J by 7 bases; unmatched bases: 8. CDR3 protein: CASSPGQRPNEQFF. DNA for the CDR3: TGTGCCAGCAGTCCGGGACAGAGACCAAATGAGCAGTTCTTC.

This chain uses TRBV9 with TRBJ2-5; D ambiguous. The better agreement between TRBJ2-4 and the DNA end casts doubt on the J call. From germline, CDR1 is SGDLS and CDR2 YYNGEE. CDR3 length equals 13 residues. In nucleotides, the CDR3 is TGTGCCAGCAGCGTAAATTCGGAGAACATTCAGTACTTC. Translating gives CASSVNSENIQYF.

The chain links TRBV12-5 to TRBJ2-3, with 7 positions matching TRBD1. Germline CDR1 reads LGHNT; CDR2 reads FRNRAP. The CDR3 sequence is 14 residues long. Unmatched junction bases numbered 7, after V lost 6 bases and J lost 4 bases. The CDR3 DNA is TGTGCTAGTGGCCCGACAGGGACCGCAGATACGCAGTATTTT. Protein sequence: CASGPTGTADTQYF.

The V gene is TRBV5-1, the J gene TRBJ2-7; D tentatively reads TRBD1 or TRBD2 (5 bases each). Trimming took 7 bases from V and 0 from J, leaving 17 bases between them. The CDR3 has 15 residues. Germline V gene sequence: CDR1 SGHRS, CDR2 YFSETQ. CDR3 coding DNA: TGCGCCAGCGGCCCCGGGACGGTAGACTCCTACGAGCAGTACTTC. This encodes CASGPGTVDSYEQYF.

This chain connects TRBV24-1 to TRBJ2-6, with a tentative D call TRBD1 (5 bases). Germline-derived CDR1 and CDR2 are KGHDR and SFDVKD. Trimming took off 9 bases at V and 0 bases at J, with 17 bases between the two ends. The CDR3 extends over 17 amino acids. CDR3 loop: CATGAYDSVSGANVLTF. The CDR3 DNA is TGTGCCACCGGGGCGTACGACAGCGTCTCTGGGGCCAACGTCCTGACTTTC.

This clonotype showed up just a few times. The rearrangement uses TRBV20-1 and TRBJ1-6; D gene uncertain. Germline-derived CDR1 and CDR2 are DFQATT and SNEGSKA (reference sequence). Trimming shortened V by 3 bases and J by 9 bases, and 24 bases separated the two germline ends. CDR3 length equals 17 residues. CDR3 residues: CSARPGGGPKGSSPLHF. CDR3 sequence (DNA): TGCAGTGCTAGGCCAGGCGGAGGGCCGAAGGGATCTTCACCCCTCCACTTT.

This clonotype has only a few counts. V gene TRBV19 combines with J gene TRBJ2-2; TRBD2 aligns across 7 bases. V lost 7 bases, J lost 5 bases, and 13 bases stayed unmatched. The germline V gene encodes CDR1 LNHDA and CDR2 SQIVND (reference sequence). The CDR3 consists of 16 residues. The CDR3 sequence: CASKGSTGLKTGELFF. The CDR3 DNA reads TGTGCCAGTAAAGGGAGTACGGGACTAAAGACCGGGGAGCTGTTTTTT.